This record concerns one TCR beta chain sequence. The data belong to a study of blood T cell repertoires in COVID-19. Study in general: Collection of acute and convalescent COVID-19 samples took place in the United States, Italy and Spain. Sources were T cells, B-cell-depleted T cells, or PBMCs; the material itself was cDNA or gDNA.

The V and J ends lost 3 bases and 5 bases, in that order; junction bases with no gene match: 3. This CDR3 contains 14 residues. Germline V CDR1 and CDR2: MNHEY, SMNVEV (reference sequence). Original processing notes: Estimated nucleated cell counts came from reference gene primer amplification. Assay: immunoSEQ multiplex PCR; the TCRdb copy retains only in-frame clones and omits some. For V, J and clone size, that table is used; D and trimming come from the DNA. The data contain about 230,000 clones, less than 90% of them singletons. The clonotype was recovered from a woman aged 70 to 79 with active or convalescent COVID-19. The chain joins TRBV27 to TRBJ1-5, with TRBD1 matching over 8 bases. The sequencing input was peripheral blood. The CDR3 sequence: CASSLQGAYQPQHF. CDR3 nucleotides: TGTGCCAGCAGTTTGCAGGGGGCCTATCAGCCCCAGCATTTT.